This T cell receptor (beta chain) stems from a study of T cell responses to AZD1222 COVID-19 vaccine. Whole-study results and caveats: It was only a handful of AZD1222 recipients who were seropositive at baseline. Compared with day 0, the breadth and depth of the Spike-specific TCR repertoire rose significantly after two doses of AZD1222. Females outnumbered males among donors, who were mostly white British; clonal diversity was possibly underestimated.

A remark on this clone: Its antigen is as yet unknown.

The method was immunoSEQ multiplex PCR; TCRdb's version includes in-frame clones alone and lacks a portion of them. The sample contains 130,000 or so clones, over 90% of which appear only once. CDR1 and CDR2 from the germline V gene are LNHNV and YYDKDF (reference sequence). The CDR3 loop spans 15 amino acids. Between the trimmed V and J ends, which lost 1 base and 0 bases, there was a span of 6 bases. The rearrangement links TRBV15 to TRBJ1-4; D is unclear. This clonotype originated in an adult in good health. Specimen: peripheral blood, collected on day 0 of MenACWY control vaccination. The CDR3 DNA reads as TGTGCCACCAGCAGAGTGGTTGCAACTAATGAAAAACTGTTTTTT. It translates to CATSRVVATNEKLFF.